Listed below are T cell receptor beta chains from one sample, sequenced in a study of cytomegalovirus exposure and HLA in healthy donors. Sequencing used immunoSEQ multiplex PCR; TCRdb keeps in-frame clones, though not all of them. This sample has around 95,000 clones, with roughly four fifths found just once. The sample was PBMCs. The receptors were gathered from a man aged 30-40 years in good health and CMV-seropositive. Both conserved end residues are part of each CDR3. The D gene is left open where the match is weak. Clone size, where shown, is once, few, many, or a class for clones that have expanded.

TRBD1,TRBV28,NA,TRBJ2-7,TGTGCCAGCAGTCAACCAACGAGGGACAGGGCCCCCTACGAGCAGTACTTC,CASSQPTRDRAPYEQYF
TRBD1,TRBV7-2,NA,TRBJ1-1,TGTGCCAGCAGCCCCACCCTAATTACAGGGGCCACTGAAGCTTTCTTT,CASSPTLITGATEAFF
NA,TRBV11-2,NA,TRBJ2-1,TGTGCCAGCAGCTTCTTTAGACAGAGCTCCTACAATGAGCAGTTCTTC,CASSFFRQSSYNEQFF
TRBD2,TRBV11-2,once,TRBJ2-5,TGTGCCAGCAGCTCAGGGAGGGTTGAGACCCAGTACTTC,CASSSGRVETQYF
TRBD1,TRBV2,NA,TRBJ2-1,TGTGCCAGCAGGGGGGACAGGCAAGGATGGAATGAGCAGTTCTTC,CASRGDRQGWNEQFF
TRBD2,TRBV2,NA,TRBJ2-5,TGTGCCAGCAGGGAGACTAGCGCGAGGCAAGAGACCCAGTACTTC,CASRETSARQETQYF
NA,TRBV28,NA,TRBJ2-2,TGTGCCAGCAGGTCCGGGATTCCGGAGCTGTTTTTT,CASRSGIPELFF
TRBD2,TRBV10-1,NA,TRBJ2-3,TGCGCCAGCAGCCAAGCGGGAGGGACCGATACGCAGTATTTT,CASSQAGGTDTQYF
NA,TRBV2,NA,TRBJ1-5,TGTGCCAGCAGTGATCAGGGCGTTCATCAGCCCCAGCATTTT,CASSDQGVHQPQHF
NA,TRBV6-1,NA,TRBJ1-1,TGTGCCAGCAGTGAACAAACAGTTAACACTGAAGCTTTCTTT,CASSEQTVNTEAFF
NA,TRBV5-6,many,TRBJ1-2,TGTGCCAGCAGCTTCTTGCAGGTCTACACCTTC,CASSFLQVYTF
TRBD1,TRBV5-6,few,TRBJ1-1,TGTGCCAGCAGCGCTAGACAGGGCAGAATCTTTGGGAACACTGAAGCTTTCTTT,CASSARQGRIFGNTEAFF
NA,TRBV7-2,NA,TRBJ1-3,TGTGCCAGCAGCCGCATAACAGGGACCTCTGGAAACACCATATATTTT,CASSRITGTSGNTIYF
NA,TRBV19,NA,TRBJ2-2,TGTGCCAGTATCATCGGGGGGCTAGGAGGGACCGGGGAGCTGTTTTTT,CASIIGGLGGTGELFF
TRBD1,TRBV9,NA,TRBJ2-2,TGTGCCAGCAGCGGCGGGACAGGGGACACCGGGGAGCTGTTTTTT,CASSGGTGDTGELFF
TRBD2,TRBV10-1,NA,TRBJ2-1,TGCGCCAGTGGACTAGATAGGAATGAGCAGTTCTTC,CASGLDRNEQFF
NA,TRBV7-8,NA,TRBJ2-7,TGTGCCAGCAGCTTAGAAACAAACTCCTACGAGCAGTACTTC,CASSLETNSYEQYF
NA,TRBV4-1,once,TRBJ1-2,TGCGCCAGCAGCCATCGAGGGCACTATGGCTACACCTTC,CASSHRGHYGYTF
TRBD1,TRBV12-5,NA,TRBJ1-1,TGTGCTAGTGGTCCCTGGGACAGGAACACTGAAGCTTTCTTT,CASGPWDRNTEAFF
TRBD2,TRBV4-3,once,TRBJ2-3,TGCGCCAGCAGCCAAGATCGTCTAGCGGGAGGGAAAGATACGCAGTATTTT,CASSQDRLAGGKDTQYF
NA,TRBV19,few,TRBJ2-7,TGTGCCAGTAGTATAGATGGGACAACCTACGAGCAGTACTTC,CASSIDGTTYEQYF
NA,TRBV5-1,NA,TRBJ1-1,TGCGCCAGCAGCTTGGTCGGGGGTAAAACTGAAGCTTTCTTT,CASSLVGGKTEAFF
NA,TRBV7-9,once,TRBJ1-5,TGTGCCAGCAGCCCAGAACAGGGAAACTTTCAGCCCCAGCATTTT,CASSPEQGNFQPQHF
TRBD2,TRBV11-2,NA,TRBJ2-7,TGTGCCAGCAGCCTGGGGGGGTCCTACGAGCAGTACTTC,CASSLGGSYEQYF
TRBD2,TRBV6-5,NA,TRBJ2-7,TGTGCCAGCAGTTACTCGGCGGGGGGCTCCTACGAGCAGTACTTC,CASSYSAGGSYEQYF
NA,TRBV7-9,NA,TRBJ1-2,TGTGCCAGCAGCTTACCACGGGGGAACGGCTACACCTTC,CASSLPRGNGYTF
NA,TRBV19,NA,TRBJ1-4,TGTGCCAGTAGTCGGCAGGGGATTAATGAAAAACTGTTTTTT,CASSRQGINEKLFF
NA,TRBV6-6,NA,TRBJ2-7,TGTGCCAGCAAGCCTCGCGTATCCTACGAGCAGTACTTC,CASKPRVSYEQYF
TRBD1,TRBV25-1,few,TRBJ2-5,TGTGCCAGCAGTGAACCGGGACAGGGGCCTACGCAGCAGTACTTC,CASSEPGQGPTQQYF
NA,TRBV9,NA,TRBJ2-5,TGTGCCAGCAGCGCGGGACAAATCCAAGAGACCCAGTACTTC,CASSAGQIQETQYF
NA,TRBV11-2,NA,TRBJ2-5,TGTGCCAGCAGGAGTACAGAGGGCCTGGAGACCCAGTACTTC,CASRSTEGLETQYF
NA,TRBV5-1,NA,TRBJ2-2,TGCGCCAGCAGCCCTGGGACAATCGCGCTGTTTTTT,CASSPGTIALFF
TRBD1,TRBV5-4,once,TRBJ1-6,TGTGCCAGCAGCCTGGACAGGGGGAATAATTCACCCCTCCACTTT,CASSLDRGNNSPLHF
TRBD1,TRBV7-9,NA,TRBJ2-1,TGTGCCAGCAGCTTAGACGGGCAGGGGGCGTACAATGAGCAGTTCTTC,CASSLDGQGAYNEQFF
NA,TRBV7-8,few,TRBJ1-1,TGTGCCAGCAGCCGCACAAGGGAGGAAGCTTTCTTT,CASSRTREEAFF
NA,TRBV18,NA,TRBJ1-5,TGTGCCAGCTCAACGCCGGGACTTGATCAGCCCCAGCATTTT,CASSTPGLDQPQHF
NA,TRBV29-1,NA,TRBJ1-1,TGCAGCGGGATCAGCCCAGGGTCCGACACTGAAGCTTTCTTT,CSGISPGSDTEAFF